Below, 21 T cell receptor beta chains from the same sample are listed, as sequenced in a study of blood T cell repertoires in COVID-19. TCRdb's copy holds only in-frame clones and misses some; the assay was immunoSEQ multiplex PCR. The data hold some 160,000 clones, with about 85% observed a single time. The sequenced sample was PBMCs or T cells enriched from blood (not recorded which). Source of these receptors: a woman aged 50 to 65 who had recovered from COVID-19.

This chain links TRBV6-2 or TRBV6-3 with TRBJ2-2, with D maybe TRBD2 (5 bases). This CDR3 comprises 13 residues. V was shortened by 2 bases and J by 7 bases, with 8 bases between the two germline ends. CDR1 and CDR2 (germline): MNHEY, SVGEGT. CDR3: CASSYHEGGELFF. In DNA, the CDR3 is TGTGCCAGCAGTTACCACGAGGGCGGGGAGCTGTTTTTT.

This clone was found once. DNA for the CDR3: TGTGCCAGCTCACCATTCTCGGGGGGGCGCACAGATACGCAGTATTTT. Amino acid sequence: CASSPFSGGRTDTQYF. This chain joins TRBV18 and TRBJ2-3, with 8 bases lining up with TRBD2. The CDR3 sequence is 16 residues long. V shed 2 bases, J shed 1 base, and the junction held 5 bases outside the gene matches. Germline CDR1 reads KGHSH; CDR2 reads LQKENI.

The sample holds one count of this clone. The J gene is TRBJ1-1, the V gene TRBV2, with D possibly TRBD1 on 5 matching bases. The germline V gene encodes CDR1 SNHLY and CDR2 FYNNEI. V dropped 7 bases and J dropped 7 bases, with 19 bases sitting between them. The CDR3 spans 14 residues. CDR3: CASISGGSADEAFF. The DNA of the CDR3 is TGTGCCAGCATCTCGGGGGGATCGGCAGATGAAGCTTTCTTT.

The chain is built from TRBV11-3 and TRBJ2-3; D not certain. The germline V gene encodes CDR1 SGHNT and CDR2 YENEEA. Trimming pared 6 bases from V and 2 bases from J, leaving 9 bases between. The CDR3 runs to 13 residues. CDR3 DNA: TGTGCCAGCAGTTATCTATTCACAGATACGCAGTATTTT. Encoded protein: CASSYLFTDTQYF.

The CDR3 DNA is TGTGCCAGCAGCCAAGATTGGGGGGGCCGCGAGCAGTACTTC. It codes for CASSQDWGGREQYF. The chain uses TRBV3-1 (or the pseudogene TRBV3-2) and TRBJ2-7; D might be TRBD2 (7 bases). With 0 bases removed from V and 6 bases from J, the gap between germline ends came to 12 bases. Germline lookup yields CDR1 LGHDT and CDR2 YNNKEL (reference sequence). This CDR3 is 14 amino acids long.

The chain combines TRBV6-2 or TRBV6-3 with TRBJ1-5; possible D gene TRBD1, 5 bases. With 2 bases removed from V and 9 bases from J, the gap between germline ends came to 14 bases. Germline V gene sequence: CDR1 MNHEY, CDR2 SVGEGT. This CDR3 contains 14 residues. The CDR3 coding sequence is TGTGCCAGCAGTTACGGGCAGGGCGATTGGCCCCAGCATTTT. Its protein is CASSYGQGDWPQHF.

This clone has just a few counts. V and J are TRBV29-1 and TRBJ1-3; D is uncertain. The V gene lost 4 bases and the J gene lost 4 bases, with 14 bases spanning the gap. Germline V gives CDR1 SQVTM, CDR2 ANQGSEA. CDR3 length: 14 amino acids. This CDR3 is CSVGWSGSGNTIYF. DNA of the CDR3: TGCAGCGTTGGATGGAGCGGATCAGGAAACACCATATATTTT.

V usage is TRBV6-2 or TRBV6-3 and J usage is TRBJ1-1; 11 bases line up with TRBD1. Germline CDR1 and CDR2: MNHEY and SVGEGT. The CDR3 length is 15 residues. Trimming at V came to 5 bases and at J to 4 bases, leaving 6 bases not matched to a gene. CDR3 sequence reads: CASSRGTGGFTEAFF. In DNA form, the CDR3 reads TGTGCCAGCAGTAGGGGGACAGGGGGATTCACTGAAGCTTTCTTT.

The CDR3 protein is CASATGGLDNEQFF. The DNA of the CDR3 is TGTGCCAGCGCAACAGGGGGGCTGGACAATGAGCAGTTCTTC. The chain recombines TRBV28 with TRBJ2-1; 8 positions match TRBD1. The germline V gene encodes CDR1 MDHEN and CDR2 SYDVKM. V was clipped by 8 bases and J by 5 bases; unmatched bases: 8. The CDR3 consists of 14 residues.

This CDR3 reads CASAGAGLRYGYTF. Here the CDR3 DNA reads TGTGCCAGCGCGGGGGCGGGGCTTAGGTATGGCTACACCTTC. This rearrangement joins TRBV28 to TRBJ1-2; maybe TRBD1 (6 bases). Germline CDR1 MDHEN, CDR2 SYDVKM. The CDR3 totals 14 residues. V lost 8 bases, J lost 5 bases, and 18 bases lay in between.

CDR3 in DNA: TGTGCCAGCAGTTACCAGGACAGGGACACCGGGGAGCTGTTTTTT. Residues: CASSYQDRDTGELFF. The J gene is TRBJ2-2, the V gene TRBV6-2 or TRBV6-3; TRBD1 agrees at 8 bases. J was trimmed by 3 bases and V by 2 bases; bases with no gene match: 2. Germline V gene data show CDR1 as MNHEY and CDR2 as SVGEGT. The CDR3 is 15 amino acids.

This chain connects TRBV29-1 to TRBJ1-2; D is ambiguous. Germline V gives CDR1 SQVTM, CDR2 ANQGSEA. Between the trimmed V and J ends, which lost 8 bases and 7 bases, there was a span of 8 bases. The CDR3 totals 9 residues. The CDR3 is CSSSPGYTF. The CDR3, as DNA: TGCAGCAGCTCTCCTGGCTACACCTTC.

The genes are TRBV4-3 and TRBJ1-5; TRBD1 is a possible D gene (5 bases). The CDR3 is 13 residues long. The germline V gene has CDR1 LGHNA and CDR2 YSLEER. The V end lost 2 bases, the J end lost 7 bases, and 9 bases lay between the germline ends. CDR3 loop: CASSQWGGQPQHF. The CDR3 bases are TGCGCCAGCAGCCAATGGGGGGGACAGCCCCAGCATTTT.

This clone occurred a few times. The gene calls are TRBV18 and TRBJ1-1; D uncertain. This CDR3 has 11 residues. Germline V gene sequence: CDR1 KGHSH, CDR2 LQKENI. V was pared by 5 bases and J by 7 bases, with 8 bases between. Here the CDR3 reads CASSRAGEAFF. CDR3 bases: TGTGCCAGCTCAAGGGCGGGTGAAGCTTTCTTT.

The chain recombines TRBV6-6 with TRBJ2-1, with a tentative D call TRBD2 (6 bases). CDR1 and CDR2 (germline): MNHNY, SVGAGI (reference sequence). The CDR3 covers 15 residues. Deletions cut 2 bases from V and 4 bases from J, with 12 bases between. In DNA, the CDR3 is TGTGCCAGCAGTTACAGGCAGGGAGGTTACAATGAGCAGTTCTTC. The encoded protein is CASSYRQGGYNEQFF.

The chain carries TRBV20-1 and TRBJ2-1; TRBD2 matches at 7 bases. V lost 6 bases, J lost 6 bases, and 2 bases stayed unmatched. Per the germline V gene, CDR1 is DFQATT and CDR2 is SNEGSKA (reference sequence). This CDR3 contains 11 residues. The CDR3 nucleotides read TGCAGTGCAACGGGAGGCAATGAGCAGTTCTTC. Translating it yields CSATGGNEQFF.

The chain joins TRBV13 to TRBJ2-7, with 10 bases lining up with TRBD1. V was clipped by 5 bases and J by 0 bases; unmatched bases: 1. Per the germline V gene, CDR1 is PRHDT and CDR2 is FYEKMQ (reference sequence). The CDR3 totals 14 residues. The CDR3 spells CASSRQGASYEQYF. The CDR3 region has the DNA TGTGCCAGCAGCCGACAGGGGGCCTCCTACGAGCAGTACTTC.

This clone appeared a few times. The chain uses TRBV2 and TRBJ2-2, with D perhaps TRBD1 (5 bases). The germline V and J ends were trimmed by 4 bases and 4 bases, with 7 bases remaining between them. This CDR3 has 13 residues. Germline V CDR1 and CDR2: SNHLY, FYNNEI. The CDR3 protein is CASSVRGTGELFF. CDR3 DNA sequence: TGTGCCAGCAGTGTTAGGGGCACCGGGGAGCTGTTTTTT.

The rearrangement links TRBV10-3 to TRBJ1-3; TRBD1 matches 10 bases. Trimming at V came to 4 bases and at J to 0 bases, leaving 3 bases not matched to a gene. The CDR3 totals 16 residues. Germline CDR1 ENHRY, CDR2 SYGVKD. CDR3: CAISGTGGYSGNTIYF. DNA of the CDR3: TGTGCCATCAGTGGGACAGGGGGTTACTCTGGAAACACCATATATTTT.

The V and J genes are TRBV29-1 and TRBJ2-7; D perhaps matches TRBD1 (6 bases). The CDR3 is 11 amino acids. V lost 4 bases, J lost 9 bases, and 13 bases lay in between. In germline, CDR1 is SQVTM, CDR2 ANQGSEA. The CDR3 nucleotides are TGCAGCGTTGTACAGGGCGTGGGGCAGTACTTC. Translated: CSVVQGVGQYF.

This clone was found once. The chain links TRBV21-1 to TRBJ2-7; TRBD2 is taken as the D call from the table, unchecked against the DNA. TRBV21-1 is tagged as a pseudogene. The CDR3 is made up of 14 amino acids. As DNA, the CDR3 is TGTGCCAGCCCGTTAGGGGGAGGGGGGAACGGGCAGTACTTC. The encoded protein is CASPLGGGGNGQYF.